This T cell receptor (beta chain) appears in the sequencing data of a study of Ad26.COV2.S vaccination and SARS-CoV-2 variants. The germline V gene has CDR1 SEHNR and CDR2 FQNEAQ (reference sequence). V trimming: 5 bases; J trimming: 3 bases; junction bases outside the gene matches: 6. There are 15 residues in the CDR3. Profiled with immunoSEQ multiplex PCR; TCRdb holds only in-frame clones, not every one. Of some 340,000 clones detected, around 83% appear once; the ten largest clones hold 1.5% to 2.5%. Noted treatment: over 15 received Ad26.COV2.S at low or high dose, single or two shots; 5 received placebo; per-sample allocation not given. Following the first vaccine or placebo injection, samples were taken on day 63.

The V and J genes are TRBV7-9 and TRBJ1-5; 8 bases agree with TRBD1. The receptor was derived from a person aged 18 to 59 who received the Ad26.COV2.S COVID-19 vaccine or a placebo. The sequencing used peripheral blood, collected in a trial of Ad26.COV2.S vaccine versus placebo. CDR3 DNA: TGTGCCAGCAGCCCAGGACAGGGTAACAATCAGCCCCAGCATTTT. Protein sequence: CASSPGQGNNQPQHF.